This TCR beta chain was observed in a study of blood T cell repertoires in COVID-19. Sequencing was performed with immunoSEQ multiplex PCR; in TCRdb, only in-frame clones are kept and a portion is missing. The data hold 50,000 or so clones, with 75% to 85% observed a single time. Trimming cost V 4 bases and J 9 bases, with 20 bases left between them. From germline, CDR1 is SGHKS and CDR2 YYEKEE (reference sequence). This CDR3 is 15 amino acids long. The TCR comes from a man aged 35-49 years with acute or convalescent COVID-19. The sequenced sample was peripheral blood. This sequence joins TRBV5-5 and TRBJ1-3; D unclear. CDR3 protein: CASSGQGSGRGTIYF. CDR3 nucleotides: TGTGCCAGCAGCGGGCAAGGGAGTGGTCGGGGCACCATATATTTT. Complete variable domain (other parts from reference TRBV5-5 and TRBJ1-3): DAGVTQSPTHLIKTRGQQVTLRCSPISGHKSVSWYQQVLGQGPQFIFQYYEKEERGRGNFPDRFSARQFPNYSSELNVNALLLGDSALYLCASSGQGSGRGTIYFGEGSWLTVV.